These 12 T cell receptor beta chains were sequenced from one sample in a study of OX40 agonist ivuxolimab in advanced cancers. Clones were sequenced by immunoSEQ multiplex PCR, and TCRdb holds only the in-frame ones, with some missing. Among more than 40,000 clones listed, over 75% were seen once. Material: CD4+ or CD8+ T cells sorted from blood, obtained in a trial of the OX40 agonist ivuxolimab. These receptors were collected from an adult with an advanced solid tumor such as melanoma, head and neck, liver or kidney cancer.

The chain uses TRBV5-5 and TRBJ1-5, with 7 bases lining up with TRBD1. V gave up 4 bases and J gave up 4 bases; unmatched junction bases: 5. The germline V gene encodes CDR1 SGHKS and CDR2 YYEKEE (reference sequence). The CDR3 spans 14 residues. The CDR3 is CASSGQERNQPQHF. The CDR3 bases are TGTGCCAGCAGCGGACAGGAGAGGAATCAGCCCCAGCATTTT. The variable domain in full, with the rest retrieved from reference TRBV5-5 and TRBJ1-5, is DAGVTQSPTHLIKTRGQQVTLRCSPISGHKSVSWYQQVLGQGPQFIFQYYEKEERGRGNFPDRFSARQFPNYSSELNVNALLLGDSALYLCASSGQERNQPQHFGDGTRLSIL.

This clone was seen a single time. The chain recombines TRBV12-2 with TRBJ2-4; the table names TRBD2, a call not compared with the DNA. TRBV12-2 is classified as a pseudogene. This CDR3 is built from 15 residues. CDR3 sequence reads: CASRSAGEAKNIQYF. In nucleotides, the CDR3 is TGTGCAAGTCGCTCAGCGGGAGAAGCCAAAAACATTCAGTACTTC.

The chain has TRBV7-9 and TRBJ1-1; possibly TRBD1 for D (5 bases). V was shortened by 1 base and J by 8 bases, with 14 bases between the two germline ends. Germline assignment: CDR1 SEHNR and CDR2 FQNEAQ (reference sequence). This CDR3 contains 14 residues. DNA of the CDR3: TGTGCCAGCAGCTTAGTGGCAGGGCCTAACGAAGCTTTCTTT. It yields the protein CASSLVAGPNEAFF.

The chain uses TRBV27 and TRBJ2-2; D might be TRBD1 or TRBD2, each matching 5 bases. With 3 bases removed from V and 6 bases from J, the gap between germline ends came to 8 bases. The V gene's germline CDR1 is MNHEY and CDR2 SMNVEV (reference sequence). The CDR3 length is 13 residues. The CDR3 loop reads CASSFLGAGELFF. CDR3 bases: TGTGCCAGCAGTTTCTTGGGGGCCGGGGAGCTGTTTTTT.

The CDR3 DNA follows: TGTGCCAGCAGCGGTTCAGGCGACGAGCAGTACTTC. It yields the protein CASSGSGDEQYF. The chain couples TRBV5-6 to TRBJ2-7; no clear D gene. The germline CDR1 and CDR2 sequences are SGHDT and YYEEEE. The CDR3 spans 12 residues. V was pared by 4 bases and J by 5 bases, with 10 bases between.

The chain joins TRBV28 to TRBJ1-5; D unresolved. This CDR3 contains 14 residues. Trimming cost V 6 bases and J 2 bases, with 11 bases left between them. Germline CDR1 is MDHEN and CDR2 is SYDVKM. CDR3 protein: CASRRSGGNQPQHF. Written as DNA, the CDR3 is TGTGCCAGCAGACGGTCTGGGGGCAATCAGCCCCAGCATTTT.

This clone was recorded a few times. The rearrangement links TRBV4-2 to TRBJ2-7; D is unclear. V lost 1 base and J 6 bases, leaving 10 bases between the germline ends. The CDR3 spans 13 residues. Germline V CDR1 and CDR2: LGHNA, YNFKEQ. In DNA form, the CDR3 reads TGTGCCAGCAGCCAAGGAGGCGGTCGCGAGCAGTACTTC. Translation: CASSQGGGREQYF.

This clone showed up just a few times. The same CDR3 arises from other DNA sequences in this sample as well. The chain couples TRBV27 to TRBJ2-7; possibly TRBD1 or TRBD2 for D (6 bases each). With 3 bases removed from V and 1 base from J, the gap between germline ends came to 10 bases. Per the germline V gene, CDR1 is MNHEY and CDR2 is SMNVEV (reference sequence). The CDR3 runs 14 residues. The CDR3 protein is CASSLGGMSYEQYF. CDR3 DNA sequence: TGTGCCAGCAGTTTGGGGGGCATGTCCTACGAGCAGTACTTC.

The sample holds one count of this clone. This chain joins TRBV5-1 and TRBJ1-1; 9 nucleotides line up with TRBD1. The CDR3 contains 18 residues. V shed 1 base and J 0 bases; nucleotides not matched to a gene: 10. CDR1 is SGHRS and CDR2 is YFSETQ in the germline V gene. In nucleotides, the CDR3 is TGCGCCAGCAGCTTGTGGGGACAGGGCTCCTACGTGAACACTGAAGCTTTCTTT. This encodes CASSLWGQGSYVNTEAFF. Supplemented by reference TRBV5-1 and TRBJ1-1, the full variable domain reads KAGVTQTPRYLIKTRGQQVTLSCSPISGHRSVSWYQQTPGQGLQFLFEYFSETQRNKGNFPGRFSGRQFSNSRSEMNVSTLELGDSALYLCASSLWGQGSYVNTEAFFGQGTRLTVV.

CDR3 sequence reads: CASSLLAGGRGEQFF. As DNA, the CDR3 is TGTGCCAGCAGTTTACTAGCGGGTGGCCGGGGGGAGCAGTTCTTC. This sequence joins TRBV28 and TRBJ2-1, with 8 bases that match TRBD2. V lost 2 bases, J lost 10 bases, and 10 bases stayed unmatched. The CDR3 is 15 amino acids. Germline V gene sequence: CDR1 MDHEN, CDR2 SYDVKM.

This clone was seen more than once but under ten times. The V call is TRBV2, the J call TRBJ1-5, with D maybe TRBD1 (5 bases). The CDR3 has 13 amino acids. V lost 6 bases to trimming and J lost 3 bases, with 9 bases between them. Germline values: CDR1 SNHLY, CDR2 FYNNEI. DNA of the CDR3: TGTGCCAGCAGGGGACTCACCAATCAGCCCCAGCATTTT. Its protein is CASRGLTNQPQHF. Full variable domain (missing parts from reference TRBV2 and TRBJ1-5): EPEVTQTPSHQVTQMGQEVILRCVPISNHLYFYWYRQILGQKVEFLVSFYNNEISEKSEIFDDQFSVERPDGSNFTLKIRSTKLEDSAMYFCASRGLTNQPQHFGDGTRLSIL.

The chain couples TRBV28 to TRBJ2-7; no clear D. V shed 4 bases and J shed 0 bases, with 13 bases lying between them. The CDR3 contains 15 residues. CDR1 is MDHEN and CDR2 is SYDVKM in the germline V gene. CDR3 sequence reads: CASSSRTRSSYEQYF. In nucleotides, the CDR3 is TGTGCCAGCAGTTCCAGGACCCGGAGCTCCTACGAGCAGTACTTC.